This paragraph reports one T cell receptor beta chain. TCRdb re-called the RT-PCR reads through MiXCR, storing one row per CDR3 protein. This table has 180,000 or so distinct CDR3 sequences, around 12% appearing once. This sample stems from a study of response to subunit inactivated influenza vaccine. The length of the CDR3 is 12 residues. Germline V gene sequence: CDR1 KGHDR, CDR2 SFDVKD. Trimming removed 5 bases at V and 2 bases at J, with 5 bases between. This sample was also put to use in a study of T cells expressing NK-cell markers. That source notes: Libraries used 5'RACE template switching adding universal primer site and UMIs.

This chain links TRBV24-1 with TRBJ2-5; unclear D gene. The sequence was obtained from a man in his fifties or sixties who received an inactivated influenza vaccine. The sample consisted of CD8+ T cells sorted from PBMCs, taken 11 to 12 days after vaccination. This CDR3 is CATSGEQETQYF. The CDR3 nucleotides are TGTGCCACCAGTGGTGAACAAGAGACCCAGTACTTC.